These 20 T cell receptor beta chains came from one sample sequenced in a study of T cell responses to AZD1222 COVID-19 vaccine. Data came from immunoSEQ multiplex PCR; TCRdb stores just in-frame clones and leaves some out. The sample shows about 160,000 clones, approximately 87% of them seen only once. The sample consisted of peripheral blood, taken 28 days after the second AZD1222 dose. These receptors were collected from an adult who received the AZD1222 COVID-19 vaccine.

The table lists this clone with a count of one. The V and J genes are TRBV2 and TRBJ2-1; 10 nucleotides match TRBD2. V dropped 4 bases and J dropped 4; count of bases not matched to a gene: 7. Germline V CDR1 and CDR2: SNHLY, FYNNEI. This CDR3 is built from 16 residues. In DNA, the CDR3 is TGTGCCAGCAGTGTGGCTAGCGGGAGTTTTTACAATGAGCAGTTCTTC. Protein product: CASSVASGSFYNEQFF.

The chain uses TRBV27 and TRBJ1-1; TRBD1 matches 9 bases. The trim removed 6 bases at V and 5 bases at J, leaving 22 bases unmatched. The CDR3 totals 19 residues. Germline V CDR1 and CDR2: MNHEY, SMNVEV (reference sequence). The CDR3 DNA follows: TGTGCCAGCAGCACCACTTGGGACAGGGTGCGGGGCAGGAATACTGAAGCTTTCTTT. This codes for CASSTTWDRVRGRNTEAFF.

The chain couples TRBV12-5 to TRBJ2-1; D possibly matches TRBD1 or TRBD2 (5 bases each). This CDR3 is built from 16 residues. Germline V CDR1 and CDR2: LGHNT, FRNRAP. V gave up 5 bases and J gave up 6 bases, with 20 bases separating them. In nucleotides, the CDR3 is TGTGCTAGTGGTCCGGCCGGGACCTCTTCGCCCAATGAGCAGTTCTTC. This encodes CASGPAGTSSPNEQFF.

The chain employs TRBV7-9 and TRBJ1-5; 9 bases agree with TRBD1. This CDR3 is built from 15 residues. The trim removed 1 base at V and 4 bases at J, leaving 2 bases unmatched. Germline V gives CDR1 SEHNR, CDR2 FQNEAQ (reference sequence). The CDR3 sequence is CASSLGGTGNQPQHF. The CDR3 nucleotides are TGTGCCAGCAGCTTAGGTGGGACAGGGAATCAGCCCCAGCATTTT. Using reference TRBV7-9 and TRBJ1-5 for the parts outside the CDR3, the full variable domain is DTGVSQNPRHKITKRGQNVTFRCDPISEHNRLYWYRQTLGQGPEFLTYFQNEAQLEKSRLLSDRFSAERPKGSFSTLEIQRTEQGDSAMYLCASSLGGTGNQPQHFGDGTRLSIL.

This CDR3 reads CSVPGGDTQYF. The CDR3 nucleotides are TGCAGTGTTCCGGGGGGGGATACGCAGTATTTT. J is TRBJ2-3 and V is TRBV20-1, with 8 bases identical to TRBD2. Germline V lookup: CDR1 DFQATT, CDR2 SNEGSKA (reference sequence). The CDR3 is made up of 11 amino acids. The junction had 3 bases not matched to a gene; V was cut back by 7 bases and J by 6 bases.

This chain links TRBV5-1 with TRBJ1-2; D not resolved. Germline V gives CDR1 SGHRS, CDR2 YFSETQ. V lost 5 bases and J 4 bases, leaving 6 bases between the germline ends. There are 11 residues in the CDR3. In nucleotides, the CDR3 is TGCGCCAGCAGGGAAAGCTATGGCTACACCTTC. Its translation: CASRESYGYTF.

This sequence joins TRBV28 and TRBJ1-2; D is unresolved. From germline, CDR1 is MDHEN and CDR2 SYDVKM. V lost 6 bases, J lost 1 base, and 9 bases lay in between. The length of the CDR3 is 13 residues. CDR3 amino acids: CASRKGGNYGYTF. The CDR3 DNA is TGTGCCAGCAGAAAAGGCGGTAACTATGGCTACACCTTC.

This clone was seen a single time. This CDR3 is CASSQDLWGIADTQYF. DNA of the CDR3: TGTGCCAGCAGCCAAGATCTTTGGGGGATCGCAGATACGCAGTATTTT. The gene calls are TRBV3-1 (or the pseudogene TRBV3-2) and TRBJ2-3; tentatively, D is TRBD1 or TRBD2 (5 bases each). Looked up from germline, CDR1 is LGHDT and CDR2 is YNNKEL (reference sequence). This CDR3 region has 16 residues. Deletions cut 0 bases from V and 4 bases from J, with 14 bases between.

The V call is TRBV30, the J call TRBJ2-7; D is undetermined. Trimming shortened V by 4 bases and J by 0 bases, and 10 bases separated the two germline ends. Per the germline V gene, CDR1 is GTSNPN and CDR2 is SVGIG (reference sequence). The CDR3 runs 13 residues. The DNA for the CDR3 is TGTGCCTGGACCCCTCAAAGCTCCTACGAGCAGTACTTC. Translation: CAWTPQSSYEQYF.

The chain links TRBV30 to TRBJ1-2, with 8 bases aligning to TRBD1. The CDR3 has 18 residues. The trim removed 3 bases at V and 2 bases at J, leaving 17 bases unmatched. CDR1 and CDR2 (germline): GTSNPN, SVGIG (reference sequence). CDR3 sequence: CAWSRTSSRGRQNYGYTF. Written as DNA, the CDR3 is TGTGCCTGGAGCCGTACTTCGTCCAGGGGGCGTCAAAACTATGGCTACACCTTC.

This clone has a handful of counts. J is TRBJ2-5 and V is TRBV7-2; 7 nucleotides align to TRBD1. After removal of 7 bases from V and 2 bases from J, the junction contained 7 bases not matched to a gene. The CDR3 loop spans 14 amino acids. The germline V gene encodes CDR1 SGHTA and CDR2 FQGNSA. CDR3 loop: CASTELQGQETQYF. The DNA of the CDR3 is TGTGCCAGCACGGAATTACAGGGGCAAGAGACCCAGTACTTC.

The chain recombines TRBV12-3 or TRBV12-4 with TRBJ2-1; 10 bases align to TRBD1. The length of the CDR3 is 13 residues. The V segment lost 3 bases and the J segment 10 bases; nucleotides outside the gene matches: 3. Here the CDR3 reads CASSLAGQGEQFF. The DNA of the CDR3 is TGTGCCAGCAGTTTGGCGGGACAGGGGGAGCAGTTCTTC.

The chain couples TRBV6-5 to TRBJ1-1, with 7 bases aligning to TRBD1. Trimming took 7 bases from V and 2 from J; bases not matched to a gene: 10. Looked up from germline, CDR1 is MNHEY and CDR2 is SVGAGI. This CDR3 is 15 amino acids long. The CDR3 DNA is TGTGCCAGCAATCGGGACAGACAAGCAAACACTGAAGCTTTCTTT. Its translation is CASNRDRQANTEAFF.

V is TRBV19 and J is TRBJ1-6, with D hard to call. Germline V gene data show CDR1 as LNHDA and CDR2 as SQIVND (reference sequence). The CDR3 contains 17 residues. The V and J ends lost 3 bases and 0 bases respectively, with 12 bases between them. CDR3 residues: CASSIEAVSSYNSPLHF. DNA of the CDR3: TGTGCCAGTAGTATCGAAGCGGTGAGCTCCTATAATTCACCCCTCCACTTT.

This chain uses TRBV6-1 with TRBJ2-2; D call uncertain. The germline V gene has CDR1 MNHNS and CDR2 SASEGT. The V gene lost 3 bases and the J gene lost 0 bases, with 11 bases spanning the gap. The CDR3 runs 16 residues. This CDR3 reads CASSEKRSTNTGELFF. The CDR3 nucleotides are TGTGCCAGCAGTGAGAAGCGTTCTACGAACACCGGGGAGCTGTTTTTT.

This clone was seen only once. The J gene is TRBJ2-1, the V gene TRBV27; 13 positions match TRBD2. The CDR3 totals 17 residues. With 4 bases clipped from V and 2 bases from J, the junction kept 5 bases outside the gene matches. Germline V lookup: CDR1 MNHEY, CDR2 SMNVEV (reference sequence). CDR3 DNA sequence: TGTGCCAGCAGTTGGACTAGCGGGGGAATAACCTACAATGAGCAGTTCTTC. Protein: CASSWTSGGITYNEQFF.

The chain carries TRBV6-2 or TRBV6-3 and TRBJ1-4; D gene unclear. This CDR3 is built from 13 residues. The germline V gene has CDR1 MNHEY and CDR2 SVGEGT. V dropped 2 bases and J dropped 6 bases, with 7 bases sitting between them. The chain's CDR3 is CASSYRWDEKLFF. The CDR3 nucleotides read TGTGCCAGCAGTTACAGGTGGGATGAAAAACTGTTTTTT.

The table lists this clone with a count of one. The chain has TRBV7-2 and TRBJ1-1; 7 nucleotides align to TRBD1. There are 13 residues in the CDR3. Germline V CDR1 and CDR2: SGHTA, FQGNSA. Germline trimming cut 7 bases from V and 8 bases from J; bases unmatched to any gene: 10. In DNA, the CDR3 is TGTGCCAGCACCCTTGGAACAGGGGTCGAAGCTTTCTTT. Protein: CASTLGTGVEAFF.

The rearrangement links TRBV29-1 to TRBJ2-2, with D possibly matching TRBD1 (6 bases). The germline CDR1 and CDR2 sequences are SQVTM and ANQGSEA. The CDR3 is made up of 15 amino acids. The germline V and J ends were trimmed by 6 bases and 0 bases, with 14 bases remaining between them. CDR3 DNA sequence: TGCAGCGTCGATCCGGGACAACCGAACACCGGGGAGCTGTTTTTT. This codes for CSVDPGQPNTGELFF.

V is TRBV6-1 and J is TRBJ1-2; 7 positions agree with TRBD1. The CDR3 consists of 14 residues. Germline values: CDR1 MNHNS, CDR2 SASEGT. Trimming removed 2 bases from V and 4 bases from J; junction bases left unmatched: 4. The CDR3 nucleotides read TGTGCCAGCAGTGAAACAGGGGAGGGCTATGGCTACACCTTC. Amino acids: CASSETGEGYGYTF.